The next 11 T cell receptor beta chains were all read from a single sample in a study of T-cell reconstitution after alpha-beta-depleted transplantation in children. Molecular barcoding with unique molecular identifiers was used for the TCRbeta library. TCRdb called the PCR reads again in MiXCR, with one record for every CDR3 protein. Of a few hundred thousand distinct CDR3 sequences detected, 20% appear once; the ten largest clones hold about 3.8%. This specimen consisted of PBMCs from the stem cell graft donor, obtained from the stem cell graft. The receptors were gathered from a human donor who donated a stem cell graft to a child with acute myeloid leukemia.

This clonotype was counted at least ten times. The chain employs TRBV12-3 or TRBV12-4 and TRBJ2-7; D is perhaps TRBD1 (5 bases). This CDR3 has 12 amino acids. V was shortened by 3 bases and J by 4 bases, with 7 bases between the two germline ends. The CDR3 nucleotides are TGTGCCAGCAGTTTTTCAGGGTACGAGCAGTACTTC. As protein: CASSFSGYEQYF.

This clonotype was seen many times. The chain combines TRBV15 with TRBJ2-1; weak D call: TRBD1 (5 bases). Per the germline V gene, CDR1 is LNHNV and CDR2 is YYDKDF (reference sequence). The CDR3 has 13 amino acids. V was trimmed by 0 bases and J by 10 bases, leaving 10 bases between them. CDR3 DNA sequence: TGTGCCACCAGCAGAGATCAGGGAATGGAGCAGTTCTTC. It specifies CATSRDQGMEQFF.

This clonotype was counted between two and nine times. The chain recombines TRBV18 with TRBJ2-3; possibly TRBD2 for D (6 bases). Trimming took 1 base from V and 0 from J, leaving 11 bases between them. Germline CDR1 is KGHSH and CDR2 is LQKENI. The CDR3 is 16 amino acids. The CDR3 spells CASSPLPAGSTDTQYF. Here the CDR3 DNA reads TGTGCCAGCTCACCACTTCCCGCGGGAAGCACAGATACGCAGTATTTT.

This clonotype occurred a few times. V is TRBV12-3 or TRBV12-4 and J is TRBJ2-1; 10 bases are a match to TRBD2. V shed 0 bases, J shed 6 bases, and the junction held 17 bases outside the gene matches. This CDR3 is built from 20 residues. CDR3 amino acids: CASSLARRQGLALGGNEQFF. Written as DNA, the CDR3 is TGTGCCAGCAGTTTAGCGCGCAGGCAGGGACTAGCGTTGGGGGGCAATGAGCAGTTCTTC.

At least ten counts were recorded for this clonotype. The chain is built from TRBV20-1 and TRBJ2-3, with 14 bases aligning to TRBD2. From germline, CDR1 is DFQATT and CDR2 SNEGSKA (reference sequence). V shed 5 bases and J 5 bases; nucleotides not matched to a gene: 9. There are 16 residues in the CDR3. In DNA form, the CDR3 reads TGCAGTGCTCCCAGCCCGGGACTAGCGGGAGTAGATACGCAGTATTTT. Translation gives CSAPSPGLAGVDTQYF.

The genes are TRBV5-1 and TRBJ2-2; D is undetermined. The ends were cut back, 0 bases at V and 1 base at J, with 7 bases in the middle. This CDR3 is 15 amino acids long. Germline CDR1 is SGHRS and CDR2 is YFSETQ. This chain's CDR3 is CASSLGHVNTGELFF. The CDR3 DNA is TGCGCCAGCAGCTTGGGACACGTGAACACCGGGGAGCTGTTTTTT.

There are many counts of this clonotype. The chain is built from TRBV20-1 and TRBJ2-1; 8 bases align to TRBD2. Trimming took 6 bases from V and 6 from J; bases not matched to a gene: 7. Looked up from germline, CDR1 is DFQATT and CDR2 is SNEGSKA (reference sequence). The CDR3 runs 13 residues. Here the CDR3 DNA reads TGCAGTGCGCAGCGGGAGTTACGCAATGAGCAGTTCTTC. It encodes CSAQRELRNEQFF.

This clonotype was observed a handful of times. CDR3 DNA sequence: TGTGCCAGCAGTTTGGTCCTAGGGGCCTACGAGCAGTACTTC. As protein: CASSLVLGAYEQYF. This chain links TRBV28 with TRBJ2-7; D possibly corresponds to TRBD1 (5 bases). The germline V and J ends were trimmed by 3 bases and 2 bases, with 11 bases remaining between them. CDR3 length equals 14 residues. CDR1 is MDHEN and CDR2 is SYDVKM in the germline V gene.

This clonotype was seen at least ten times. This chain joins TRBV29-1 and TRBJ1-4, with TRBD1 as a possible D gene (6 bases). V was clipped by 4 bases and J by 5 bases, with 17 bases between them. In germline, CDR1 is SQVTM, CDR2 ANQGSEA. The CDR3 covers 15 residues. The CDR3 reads CSVGIGGTRNEKLFF. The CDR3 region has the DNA TGCAGCGTTGGAATCGGGGGGACACGGAATGAAAAACTGTTTTTT. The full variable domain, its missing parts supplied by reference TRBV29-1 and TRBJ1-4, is SAVISQKPSRDICQRGTSLTIQCQVDSQVTMMFWYRQQPGQSLTLIATANQGSEATYESGFVIDKFPISRPNLTFSTLTVSNMSPEDSSIYLCSVGIGGTRNEKLFFGSGTQLSVL.

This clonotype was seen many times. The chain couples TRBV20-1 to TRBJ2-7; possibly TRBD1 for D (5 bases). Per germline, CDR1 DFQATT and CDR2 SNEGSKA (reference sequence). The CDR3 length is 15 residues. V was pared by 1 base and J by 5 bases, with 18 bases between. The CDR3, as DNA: TGCAGTGCTAGAGGTGTTTGGATCAGGGTTAACGAGCAGTACTTC. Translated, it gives CSARGVWIRVNEQYF.

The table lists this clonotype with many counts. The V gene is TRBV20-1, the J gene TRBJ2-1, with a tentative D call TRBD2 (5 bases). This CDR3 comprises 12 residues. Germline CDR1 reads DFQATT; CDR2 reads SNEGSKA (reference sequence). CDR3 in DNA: TGCAGCCAAAGGACTTCCTACAATGAGCAGTTCTTC. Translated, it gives CSQRTSYNEQFF.